The text below deals with one T cell receptor (beta chain). Sample time point: patch test 1, 2 weeks after DPC sensitization. Described treatment: therapeutic diphenylcyclopropenone sensitization with weekly scalp DPC. Participating donors were patients with alopecia, aged 18 to 70 years, considered appropriate candidates for DPC. Each CDR3 protein is one row after TCRdb ran MiXCR on the RACE reads. The data show around 110,000 distinct CDR3 sequences, 12% seen once. Germline CDR1 is MGHRA and CDR2 is YSYEKL. After removal of 1 base from V and 5 bases from J, the junction contained 7 bases not matched to a gene. This CDR3 is 15 amino acids long. The sample is drawn from a study of human T cells and chemical hapten exposure.

This specimen was whole blood, taken in connection with sensitization to the hapten diphenylcyclopropenone (DPC). This clonotype was obtained from a woman aged 45-60 years with alopecia areata. Some clones in this sample may be carry-over from other donors' samples. The chain links TRBV4-1 to TRBJ2-7; TRBD2 matches at 8 bases. The CDR3 sequence is CASSQAGLVQDEQYF. The CDR3 DNA reads TGCGCCAGCAGCCAAGCGGGACTAGTTCAGGACGAGCAGTACTTC.